The 25 T cell receptor beta chains below come from one sample, sequenced in a study of long-term antiretroviral therapy in people with HIV. Investigators performed immunoSEQ version v3.0 at survey level. Sequencing used immunoSEQ multiplex PCR; TCRdb keeps in-frame clones, though not all of them. The repertoire holds around 26,000 clones, with around four fifths as singletons. The specimen comprised unsorted PBMCs, sampled 1.1 years before starting antiretroviral therapy. The receptors shown here come from a woman aged 40 to 49 with HIV.

The chain combines TRBV5-1 with TRBJ1-4, with D unresolved. Germline assignment: CDR1 SGHRS and CDR2 YFSETQ. CDR3 size: 15 residues. Trimming removed 0 bases at V and 4 bases at J, with 10 bases between. In nucleotides, the CDR3 is TGCGCCAGCAGCTTGGCCAGAGCCCGTAATGAAAAACTGTTTTTT. Translation gives CASSLARARNEKLFF.

The chain employs TRBV6-5 and TRBJ2-7, with no clear D. The length of the CDR3 is 14 residues. With 10 bases removed from V and 0 bases from J, the gap between germline ends came to 16 bases. Germline CDR1 is MNHEY and CDR2 is SVGAGI. In DNA form, the CDR3 reads TGTGCCACTGGAACCAGGAAGAGCTCCTACGAGCAGTACTTC. Translation: CATGTRKSSYEQYF.

The chain combines TRBV19 with TRBJ2-2; 8 bases are a match to TRBD1. In germline, CDR1 is LNHDA, CDR2 SQIVND (reference sequence). V was clipped by 2 bases and J by 1 base; unmatched bases: 3. This CDR3 contains 16 residues. The CDR3, as DNA: TGTGCCAGTAGTATATCCGGGACAGGGAACACCGGGGAGCTGTTTTTT. Translating gives CASSISGTGNTGELFF.

The gene calls are TRBV9 and TRBJ1-2; tentative D call: TRBD1 (5 bases). V gave up 0 bases and J gave up 4 bases, with 13 bases separating them. Germline V gene sequence: CDR1 SGDLS, CDR2 YYNGEE. The CDR3 length is 15 residues. The CDR3 DNA reads as TGTGCCAGCAGCGTAGCTATGTCGACAGTCTATGGCTACACCTTC. Translation gives CASSVAMSTVYGYTF.

This sequence joins TRBV7-9 and TRBJ2-1; the D gene is possibly TRBD2 (6 bases). Between the trimmed V and J ends, which lost 4 bases and 7 bases, there was a span of 20 bases. CDR3 length: 16 residues. Germline assignment: CDR1 SEHNR and CDR2 FQNEAQ (reference sequence). CDR3 coding DNA: TGTGCCAGCAGCTCCATACTAGCCTCGATGGGAAATGAGCAGTTCTTC. Translated: CASSSILASMGNEQFF. The full variable domain, with the rest looked up from reference TRBV7-9 and TRBJ2-1, is DTGVSQNPRHKITKRGQNVTFRCDPISEHNRLYWYRQTLGQGPEFLTYFQNEAQLEKSRLLSDRFSAERPKGSFSTLEIQRTEQGDSAMYLCASSSILASMGNEQFFGPGTRLTVL.

In its sample, this clone was seen once. As DNA, the CDR3 is TGTGCCTGGAGTGCGCCCGGGACAGGGACCTACGAGCAGTACTTC. Translation: CAWSAPGTGTYEQYF. This chain uses TRBV30 with TRBJ2-7; 9 positions agree with TRBD1. V lost 1 base, J lost 2 bases, and 6 bases stayed unmatched. This CDR3 is 15 amino acids long. Germline V gene sequence: CDR1 GTSNPN, CDR2 SVGIG (reference sequence).

The rearrangement links TRBV29-1 to TRBJ1-1; maybe TRBD1 (5 bases). Germline-derived CDR1 and CDR2 are SQVTM and ANQGSEA. CDR3 length: 12 amino acids. The V gene lost 6 bases and the J gene lost 6 bases, with 14 bases spanning the gap. This CDR3 reads CSVPRGDAEAFF. The CDR3 coding sequence is TGCAGCGTCCCTCGGGGGGACGCTGAAGCTTTCTTT.

As DNA, the CDR3 is TGTGCCAGCATCCGCAGGACGGAGATCGAAGCTTTCTTT. This translates into CASIRRTEIEAFF. The rearrangement uses TRBV7-2 and TRBJ1-1; D unresolved. Trimming stripped 7 bases from V and 8 bases from J, with 17 bases between. Germline V gene data show CDR1 as SGHTA and CDR2 as FQGNSA. The CDR3 is made up of 13 amino acids.

The CDR3 region is CSAGAPGSYTF. CDR3 nucleotides: TGCAGTGCTGGGGCCCCGGGGAGCTACACCTTC. The chain joins TRBV20-1 to TRBJ1-2, with D maybe TRBD1 (5 bases). The germline V and J ends were trimmed by 5 bases and 9 bases, with 13 bases remaining between them. The CDR3 contains 11 residues. Germline CDR1 reads DFQATT; CDR2 reads SNEGSKA (reference sequence).

The chain uses TRBV6-6 and TRBJ1-5, with D uncertain. Trimming took off 4 bases at V and 0 bases at J, with 13 bases between the two ends. Germline values: CDR1 MNHNY, CDR2 SVGAGI (reference sequence). The CDR3 has 16 amino acids. CDR3 bases: TGTGCCAGCAGTTCCTTAGGGAGGGTTAGCAATCAGCCCCAGCATTTT. Protein sequence: CASSSLGRVSNQPQHF.

This sequence joins TRBV7-9 and TRBJ1-2; D remains ambiguous. Per the germline V gene, CDR1 is SEHNR and CDR2 is FQNEAQ (reference sequence). The germline V and J ends were trimmed by 5 bases and 7 bases, with 11 bases remaining between them. The CDR3 contains 12 residues. As DNA, the CDR3 is TGTGCCAGCAGCCTCGACTCGTTTGGCTACACCTTC. Amino acids: CASSLDSFGYTF.

J is TRBJ1-2 and V is TRBV27, with a possible D match to TRBD1 (6 bases). The V gene lost 7 bases and the J gene lost 8 bases, with 20 bases spanning the gap. The CDR3 totals 14 residues. Germline V CDR1 and CDR2: MNHEY, SMNVEV (reference sequence). CDR3 sequence reads: CASTPSGAGGGYTF. The CDR3 region has the DNA TGTGCCAGCACCCCTTCCGGGGCCGGGGGCGGCTACACCTTC.

This clone was seen just once. The chain employs TRBV7-8 and TRBJ2-3; 8 bases line up with TRBD2. With V trimmed by 1 base and J by 0 bases, 6 bases remained unmatched. Germline CDR1 is SGHVS and CDR2 is FQNEAQ. This CDR3 is built from 17 residues. The CDR3 coding sequence is TGTGCCAGCAGCTTAGGAACTAGCGGTTATAGCACAGATACGCAGTATTTT. This gives the protein CASSLGTSGYSTDTQYF.

This clone is a singleton in its sample. The chain carries TRBV19 and TRBJ2-3; 9 bases are shared with TRBD1. This CDR3 comprises 16 residues. J was trimmed by 1 base and V by 6 bases; bases with no gene match: 8. Germline V gene lookup returns CDR1 LNHDA and CDR2 SQIVND (reference sequence). Here the CDR3 DNA reads TGTGCCAGTAGCCCCTGGACAGGGGCGGGCACAGATACGCAGTATTTT. Translating it yields CASSPWTGAGTDTQYF.

The J gene is TRBJ2-3, the V gene TRBV10-3, with 8 bases that match TRBD2. CDR3 size: 17 residues. Germline assignment: CDR1 ENHRY and CDR2 SYGVKD. The V gene end was trimmed by 6 bases and the J gene end by 3 bases; junction bases not matched to a gene: 14. The CDR3 DNA reads as TGTGCCATCAGCGTGCGCCGGGGACTAGAAGGGACAGATACGCAGTATTTT. Amino acid sequence: CAISVRRGLEGTDTQYF.

This clone was observed a single time. The chain uses TRBV5-1 and TRBJ1-2; D possibly corresponds to TRBD1 (6 bases). This CDR3 is 15 amino acids long. Trimming stripped 0 bases from V and 8 bases from J, with 17 bases between. CDR1 is SGHRS and CDR2 is YFSETQ in the germline V gene. The CDR3 sequence is CASSLEVGGLGGYTF. The CDR3 DNA sequence: TGCGCCAGCAGCTTGGAAGTTGGGGGGCTAGGCGGCTACACCTTC.

This clone was recorded a few times. The chain carries TRBV6-6 and TRBJ2-1, with D hard to call. Germline V gene data show CDR1 as MNHNY and CDR2 as SVGAGI (reference sequence). This CDR3 has 10 residues. With 2 bases removed from V and 8 bases from J, the gap between germline ends came to 1 base. The CDR3 spells CASSYDEQFF. The CDR3 coding sequence is TGTGCCAGCAGTTACGATGAGCAGTTCTTC.

The chain uses TRBV5-1 and TRBJ2-3; D gene ambiguous. V was shortened by 4 bases and J by 1 base, with 7 bases between the two germline ends. The CDR3 is 13 residues long. The germline gives CDR1 SGHRS, CDR2 YFSETQ. The CDR3: CASSPPGTDTQYF. CDR3 DNA: TGCGCCAGCAGCCCCCCGGGCACAGATACGCAGTATTTT. Together with reference TRBV5-1 and TRBJ2-3, the CDR3 gives the full variable domain: KAGVTQTPRYLIKTRGQQVTLSCSPISGHRSVSWYQQTPGQGLQFLFEYFSETQRNKGNFPGRFSGRQFSNSRSEMNVSTLELGDSALYLCASSPPGTDTQYFGPGTRLTVL.

The chain employs TRBV7-9 and TRBJ1-4; 7 bases line up with TRBD1. The CDR3 length is 14 residues. Germline CDR1 is SEHNR and CDR2 is FQNEAQ (reference sequence). Losses at the gene ends were 3 bases for V and 7 bases for J; bases not matched to a gene: 5. The CDR3 coding sequence is TGTGCCAGCAGCTTGGGACAGCTCTCTGAAAAACTGTTTTTT. Its protein is CASSLGQLSEKLFF.

The chain is built from TRBV7-9 and TRBJ1-6, with 7 bases fitting TRBD1. Germline CDR1 is SEHNR and CDR2 is FQNEAQ (reference sequence). Trimming at V came to 4 bases and at J to 10 bases, leaving 7 bases not matched to a gene. This CDR3 region has 14 residues. CDR3 sequence reads: CASSSEGASSPLHF. For the CDR3, the DNA is TGTGCCAGCAGCTCGGAGGGGGCATCATCACCCCTCCACTTT.

The CDR3 region is CASAAQGVGSEKLFF. CDR3 DNA: TGTGCCAGCGCCGCCCAAGGGGTAGGGTCTGAAAAACTGTTTTTT. The chain joins TRBV6-6 to TRBJ1-4; D perhaps matches TRBD1 (5 bases). Trimming stripped 8 bases from V and 7 bases from J, with 20 bases between. Germline V CDR1 and CDR2: MNHNY, SVGAGI (reference sequence). CDR3 length equals 15 residues.

The CDR3 DNA sequence: TGCAGCGTTGAACGGACAGGGGGCACTGAAGCTTTCTTT. It yields the protein CSVERTGGTEAFF. V usage is TRBV29-1 and J usage is TRBJ1-1; 10 bases are shared with TRBD1. This CDR3 comprises 13 residues. CDR1 is SQVTM and CDR2 is ANQGSEA in the germline V gene. Trimming removed 2 bases from V and 4 bases from J; junction bases left unmatched: 1. The complete variable domain, with remaining parts taken from reference TRBV29-1 and TRBJ1-1, reads SAVISQKPSRDICQRGTSLTIQCQVDSQVTMMFWYRQQPGQSLTLIATANQGSEATYESGFVIDKFPISRPNLTFSTLTVSNMSPEDSSIYLCSVERTGGTEAFFGQGTRLTVV.

The chain links TRBV18 to TRBJ1-1; D unresolved. Trimming took 2 bases from V and 2 from J, leaving 18 bases between them. The CDR3 has 17 amino acids. Per germline, CDR1 KGHSH and CDR2 LQKENI. Here the CDR3 reads CASSPTSPSEPNTEAFF. The CDR3 coding sequence is TGTGCCAGCTCACCAACCTCCCCCTCAGAACCTAACACTGAAGCTTTCTTT.

V is TRBV19 and J is TRBJ2-7, with D uncertain. This CDR3 has 13 residues. CDR1 is LNHDA and CDR2 is SQIVND in the germline V gene (reference sequence). Trimming stripped 3 bases from V and 2 bases from J, with 8 bases between. The CDR3 region has the DNA TGTGCCAGTAGTATGACATTCACCTACGAGCAGTACTTC. Translation: CASSMTFTYEQYF. Full variable domain (rest looked up from reference TRBV19 and TRBJ2-7): DGGITQSPKYLFRKEGQNVTLSCEQNLNHDAMYWYRQDPGQGLRLIYYSQIVNDFQKGDIAEGYSVSREKKESFPLTVTSAQKNPTAFYLCASSMTFTYEQYFGPGTRLTVT.

Only a few counts were recorded for this clone. For the CDR3, the DNA is TGCGCCAGCAGCCGCATATTGGGGGCCTACGAGCAGTACTTC. The encoded protein is CASSRILGAYEQYF. The rearrangement uses TRBV4-3 and TRBJ2-7, with D possibly being TRBD1 or TRBD2 (5 bases each). CDR3 length equals 14 residues. Trimming pared 4 bases from V and 2 bases from J, leaving 12 bases between. The germline CDR1 and CDR2 sequences are LGHNA and YSLEER.